This T cell receptor beta chain was retrieved from a study of T cells in localized non-small cell lung cancer. In regard to this clone: What it binds is not known.

TCRdb's copy holds only in-frame clones and misses some; the assay was immunoSEQ multiplex PCR. Among approximately 35,000 clones listed, roughly nine tenths were seen once. Study-wide points: The greatest T cell clonality was found in uninvolved adjacent lung (higher than in tumor). Longer overall survival associated with higher blood T cell density; shorter survival with higher adjacent-lung clonality. For the top 100 tumor clones, a median about 57 also appeared in adjacent lung.

The CDR3 consists of 13 residues. Germline V gene sequence: CDR1 MNHEY, CDR2 SVGAGI. The V end lost 2 bases, the J end lost 5 bases, and 10 bases lay between the germline ends. The chain recombines TRBV6-5 with TRBJ2-7; either TRBD1 or TRBD2 may fit D (5 bases each). The source material was PBMCs, sampled before any cancer treatment. This TCR derives from a man aged 40 to 69 with stage II lung adenocarcinoma. The DNA for the CDR3 is TGTGCCAGCAGTTACACCGGGACGCACGAGCAGTACTTC. Translating it yields CASSYTGTHEQYF.